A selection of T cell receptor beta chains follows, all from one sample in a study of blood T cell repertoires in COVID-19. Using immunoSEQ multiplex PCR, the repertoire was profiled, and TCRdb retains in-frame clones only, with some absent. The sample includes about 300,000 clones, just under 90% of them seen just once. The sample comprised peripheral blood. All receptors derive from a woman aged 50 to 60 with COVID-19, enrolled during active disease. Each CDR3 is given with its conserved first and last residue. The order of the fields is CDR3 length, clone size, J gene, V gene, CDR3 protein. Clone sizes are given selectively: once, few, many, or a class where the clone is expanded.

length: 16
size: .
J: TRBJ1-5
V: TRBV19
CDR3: CASSTLQGLNNQPQHF

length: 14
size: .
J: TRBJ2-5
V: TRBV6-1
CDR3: CASSSRPGVETQYF

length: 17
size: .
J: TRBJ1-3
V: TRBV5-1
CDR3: CASRTGREPSSGNTIYF

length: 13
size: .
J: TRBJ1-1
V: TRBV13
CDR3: CASSKDNRVEAFF

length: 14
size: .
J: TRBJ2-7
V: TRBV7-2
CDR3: CASSINWSGDEQYF

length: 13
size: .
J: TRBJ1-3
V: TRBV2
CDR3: CASSRGQGNTIYF

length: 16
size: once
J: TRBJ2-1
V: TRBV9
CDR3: CASSVIGQGVADEQFF

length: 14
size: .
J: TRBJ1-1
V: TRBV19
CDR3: CASSIGTGLTEAFF

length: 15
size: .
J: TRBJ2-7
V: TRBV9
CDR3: CASSVGSVSSYEQYF

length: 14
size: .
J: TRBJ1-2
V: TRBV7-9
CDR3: CASSHGQGGYGYTF

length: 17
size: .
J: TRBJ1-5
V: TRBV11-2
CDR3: CASSQRGREESNQPQHF

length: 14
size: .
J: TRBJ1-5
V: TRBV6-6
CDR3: CASSFRDRFQPQHF

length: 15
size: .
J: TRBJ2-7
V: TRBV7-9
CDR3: CASSFTSVQGREQYF

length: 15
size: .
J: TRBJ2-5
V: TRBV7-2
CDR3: CASSLVSNLQETQYF

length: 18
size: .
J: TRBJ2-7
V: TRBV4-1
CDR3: CASSQESLATSRGYEQYF

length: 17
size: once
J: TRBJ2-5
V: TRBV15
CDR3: CATSRDWGQGARETQYF

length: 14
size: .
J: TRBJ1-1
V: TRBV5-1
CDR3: CASSSSTGGTEAFF

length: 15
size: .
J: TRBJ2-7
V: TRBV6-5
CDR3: CASRQNGGTYYEQYF

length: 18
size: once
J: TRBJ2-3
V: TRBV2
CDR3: CASTPGLAGALGTDTQYF

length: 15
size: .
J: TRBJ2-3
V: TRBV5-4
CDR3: CASSGGLAHTDTQYF

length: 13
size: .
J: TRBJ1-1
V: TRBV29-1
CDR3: CSVGNRAGAEAFF

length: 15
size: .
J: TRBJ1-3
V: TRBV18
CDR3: CASSPTQGAGNTIYF

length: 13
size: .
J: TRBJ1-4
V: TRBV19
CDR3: CASSTGLGEKLFF

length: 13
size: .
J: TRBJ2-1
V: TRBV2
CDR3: CASASGNYNEQFF

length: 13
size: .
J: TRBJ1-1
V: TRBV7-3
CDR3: CASSFDTNTEAFF

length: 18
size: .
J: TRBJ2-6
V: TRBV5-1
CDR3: CASSILQGAHSGANVLTF

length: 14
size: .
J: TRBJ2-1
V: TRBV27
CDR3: CASSWLAGHNEQFF

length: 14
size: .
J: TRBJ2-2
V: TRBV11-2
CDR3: CASTGTSNTGELFF

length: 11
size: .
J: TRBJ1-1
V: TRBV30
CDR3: CAWTERTEAFF

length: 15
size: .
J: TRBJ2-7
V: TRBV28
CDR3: CASSFEVAQTYEQYF

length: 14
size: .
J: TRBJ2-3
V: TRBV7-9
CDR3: CATGLAGAPDTQYF

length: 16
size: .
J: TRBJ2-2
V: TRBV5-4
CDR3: CASSLGQGWDTGELFF

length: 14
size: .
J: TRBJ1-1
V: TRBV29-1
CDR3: CSVGGAGMNTEAFF

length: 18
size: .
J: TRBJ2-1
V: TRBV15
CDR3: CATSSGSGSLGSYNEQFF

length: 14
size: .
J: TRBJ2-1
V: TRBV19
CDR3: CATALAGSYNEQFF

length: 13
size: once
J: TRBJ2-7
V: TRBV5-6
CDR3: CASSLYRGYEQYF

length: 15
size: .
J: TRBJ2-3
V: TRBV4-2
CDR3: CASSLPGLAADTQYF

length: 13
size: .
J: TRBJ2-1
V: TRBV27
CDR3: CASKTGVDNEQFF

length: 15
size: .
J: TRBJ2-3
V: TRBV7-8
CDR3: CASSLGQGAGDTQYF

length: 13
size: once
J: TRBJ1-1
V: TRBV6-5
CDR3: CASSLTGTTEAFF

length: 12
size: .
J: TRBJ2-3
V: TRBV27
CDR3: CASSQQGYTQYF

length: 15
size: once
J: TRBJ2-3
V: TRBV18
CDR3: CASSPPSGSPDTQYF

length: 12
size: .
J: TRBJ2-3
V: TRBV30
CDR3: CAWSQVVDTQYF

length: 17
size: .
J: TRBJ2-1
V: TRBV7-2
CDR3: CASSLGRATGTYNEQFF

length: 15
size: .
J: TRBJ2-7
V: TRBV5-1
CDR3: CASSLDERGTYEQYF

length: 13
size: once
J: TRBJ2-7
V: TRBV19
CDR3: CASSGTGSYEQYF

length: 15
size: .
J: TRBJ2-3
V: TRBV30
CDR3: CAWSKGLAATDTQYF

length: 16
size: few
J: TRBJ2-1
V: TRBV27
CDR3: CASSTVSGGPYNEQFF

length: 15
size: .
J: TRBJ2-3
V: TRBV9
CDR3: CASSPSGLNTDTQYF

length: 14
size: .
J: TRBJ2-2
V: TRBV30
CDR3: CAWSVSGSTGELFF

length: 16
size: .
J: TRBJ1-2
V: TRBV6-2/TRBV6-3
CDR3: CASSFWVDRSFYGYTF

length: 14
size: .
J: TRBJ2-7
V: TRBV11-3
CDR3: CASSPPGLGYEQYF

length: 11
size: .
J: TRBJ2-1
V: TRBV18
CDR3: CASSGRNEQFF

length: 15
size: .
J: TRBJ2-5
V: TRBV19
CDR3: CASSTGARIQETQYF

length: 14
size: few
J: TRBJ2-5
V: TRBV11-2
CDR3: CASSLAFGRETQYF

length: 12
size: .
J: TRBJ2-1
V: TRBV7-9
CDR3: CASSFVAGEQFF